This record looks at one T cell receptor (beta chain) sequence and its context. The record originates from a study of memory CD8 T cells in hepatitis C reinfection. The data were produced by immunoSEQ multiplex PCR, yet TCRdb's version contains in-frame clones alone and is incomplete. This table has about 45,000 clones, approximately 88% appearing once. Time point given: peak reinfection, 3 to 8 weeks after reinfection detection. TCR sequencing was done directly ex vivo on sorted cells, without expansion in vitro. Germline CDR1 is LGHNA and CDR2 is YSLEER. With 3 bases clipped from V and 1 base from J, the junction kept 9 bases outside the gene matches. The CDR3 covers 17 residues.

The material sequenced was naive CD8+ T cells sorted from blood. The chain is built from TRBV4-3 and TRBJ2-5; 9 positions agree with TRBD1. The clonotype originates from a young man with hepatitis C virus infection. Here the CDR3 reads CASSQYRTGEVQETQYF. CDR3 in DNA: TGCGCCAGCAGCCAGTATCGGACAGGGGAGGTCCAAGAGACCCAGTACTTC.